The 18 T cell receptor beta chains below all came from one sample that was sequenced in a study of radiotherapy plus CTLA-4 blockade in lung cancer. Measured with immunoSEQ multiplex PCR; TCRdb has only the in-frame clones, and not every one. The repertoire holds over 35,000 clones, around 77% seen once, with about 2.7% in the top ten. The sequences come from peripheral blood, collected from a patient treated with radiotherapy plus ipilimumab. The receptors derive from a human donor with non-small cell lung cancer whose response to radiotherapy plus ipilimumab could not be evaluated.

This clone was seen more than once but under ten times. Written as DNA, the CDR3 is TGTGCCAGCAGTGACGGGGTCTCAAATCAGCCCCAGCATTTT. It is translated as CASSDGVSNQPQHF. V usage is TRBV6-1 and J usage is TRBJ1-5, with D hard to call. The CDR3 spans 14 residues. The germline V and J ends were trimmed by 3 bases and 4 bases, with 10 bases remaining between them. Germline CDR1 reads MNHNS; CDR2 reads SASEGT.

The V call is TRBV9, the J call TRBJ2-7; possible D gene TRBD1, 6 bases. The CDR3 spans 16 residues. Trimming shortened V by 4 bases and J by 6 bases, and 23 bases separated the two germline ends. CDR1 is SGDLS, CDR2 YYNGEE, per germline. CDR3 bases: TGTGCCAGCAGCCTGGACCCTGGACAGACCGCTGCCGAGCAGTACTTC. This sequence encodes CASSLDPGQTAAEQYF.

The chain combines TRBV29-1 with TRBJ2-6; a weak D match, TRBD2 (6 bases). The CDR3 extends over 15 amino acids. Deletions cut 4 bases from V and 0 bases from J, with 10 bases between. Germline assignment: CDR1 SQVTM and CDR2 ANQGSEA. This CDR3 reads CSVGGDSSGANVLTF. The CDR3 DNA reads TGCAGCGTTGGCGGGGACTCCTCTGGGGCCAACGTCCTGACTTTC.

This clone was observed once. The chain recombines TRBV25-1 with TRBJ2-5, with 7 bases aligning to TRBD2. V dropped 4 bases and J dropped 3; count of bases not matched to a gene: 5. The CDR3 consists of 14 residues. Per the germline V gene, CDR1 is MGHDK and CDR2 is SYGVNS. CDR3 bases: TGTGCCAGCAGTGTAGGGCTAGCGGAAGAGACCCAGTACTTC. It encodes CASSVGLAEETQYF.

This clone came up once. The chain carries TRBV7-8 and TRBJ1-2; TRBD1 matches at 9 bases. The V gene end was trimmed by 0 bases and the J gene end by 3 bases; junction bases not matched to a gene: 5. Germline CDR1 and CDR2: SGHVS and FQNEAQ. CDR3 length: 16 residues. The CDR3 DNA is TGTGCCAGCAGCTTAGCAGGGGACAGGGTCTACTATGGCTACACCTTC. Encoded protein: CASSLAGDRVYYGYTF.

CDR3 sequence reads: CASSPGLALGGGELFF. CDR3 coding DNA: TGTGCCAGCAGCCCGGGACTAGCGTTGGGGGGCGGGGAGCTGTTTTTT. The V call is TRBV5-4, the J call TRBJ2-2; 10 positions agree with TRBD2. CDR1 is SGHNT, CDR2 YYREEE, per germline (reference sequence). V dropped 4 bases and J dropped 7; count of bases not matched to a gene: 10. The CDR3 spans 16 residues.

The rearrangement links TRBV5-1 to TRBJ1-1; D gene ambiguous. CDR1 is SGHRS, CDR2 YFSETQ, per germline. Trimming left V 0 bases short and J 0 bases short, with 15 bases between. The CDR3 covers 17 residues. The CDR3 coding sequence is TGCGCCAGCAGCTTGGCGAGAATTTCTAAATTGAACACTGAAGCTTTCTTT. Translating it yields CASSLARISKLNTEAFF.

This clone has a single count. V is TRBV28 and J is TRBJ2-7, with D tentatively TRBD1 (6 bases). This CDR3 region has 15 residues. Germline V gene sequence: CDR1 MDHEN, CDR2 SYDVKM. V was clipped by 2 bases and J by 3 bases, with 14 bases between them. CDR3 sequence reads: CASSLGGQGFYEQYF. The CDR3, as DNA: TGTGCCAGCAGTTTAGGGGGCCAAGGCTTCTACGAGCAGTACTTC.

V gene TRBV6-6 combines with J gene TRBJ2-2; 10 bases align to TRBD2. The CDR3 is 16 amino acids. V lost 5 bases to trimming and J lost 8 bases; unmatched junction nucleotides: 11. The germline CDR1 and CDR2 sequences are MNHNY and SVGAGI (reference sequence). This CDR3 is CASSPRGAGGSGELFF. CDR3 nucleotides: TGTGCCAGCAGTCCCCGGGGAGCGGGGGGGTCGGGGGAGCTGTTTTTT.

The V gene is TRBV9, the J gene TRBJ1-2; D is perhaps TRBD1 (6 bases). The V and J ends lost 5 bases and 2 bases respectively, with 16 bases between them. In germline, CDR1 is SGDLS, CDR2 YYNGEE. The CDR3 loop spans 15 amino acids. This chain's CDR3 is CASSSRGAENYGYTF. In nucleotides, the CDR3 is TGTGCCAGCAGTTCGCGGGGGGCGGAGAACTATGGCTACACCTTC.

This sequence joins TRBV28 and TRBJ2-5, with TRBD2 identical over 9 bases. Germline CDR1 and CDR2: MDHEN and SYDVKM. The length of the CDR3 is 15 residues. The J segment lost 3 bases and the V segment lost 6 bases, leaving 8 bases of the junction unmatched. The DNA of the CDR3 is TGTGCCAGCAGCACTCGTCGGACTAGCGAAGAGACCCAGTACTTC. It is translated as CASSTRRTSEETQYF.

The CDR3 DNA sequence: TGTGCCTGGAGCCCGATTCTAGCGAGGGGGCTCTACGAGCAGTACTTC. It encodes CAWSPILARGLYEQYF. The rearrangement joins TRBV30 to TRBJ2-7; possible D gene TRBD1, 7 bases. V was trimmed by 3 bases and J by 3 bases, leaving 21 bases between them. This CDR3 contains 16 residues. The germline V gene encodes CDR1 GTSNPN and CDR2 SVGIG (reference sequence).

The chain carries TRBV11-3 and TRBJ2-2; D not certain. Trimming removed 2 bases from V and 7 bases from J, with 8 bases in between. The CDR3 runs to 13 residues. Germline assignment: CDR1 SGHNT and CDR2 YENEEA. The CDR3 reads CASSLLSGGELFF. In DNA form, the CDR3 reads TGTGCCAGCAGCTTATTGTCAGGCGGGGAGCTGTTTTTT.

This chain connects TRBV4-1 to TRBJ2-5; TRBD1 matches at 8 bases. The junction had 7 bases not matched to a gene; V was cut back by 1 base and J by 6 bases. Germline CDR1 is MGHRA and CDR2 is YSYEKL. The CDR3 spans 15 residues. Written as DNA, the CDR3 is TGCGCCAGCAGCCAAGCGGGACAGGAGGGCAAGACCCAGTACTTC. This codes for CASSQAGQEGKTQYF.

The chain couples TRBV28 to TRBJ1-2; TRBD1 matches at 10 bases. CDR1 MDHEN and CDR2 SYDVKM come from the germline V gene. The CDR3 runs 15 residues. Trimming at V came to 3 bases and at J to 5 bases, leaving 6 bases not matched to a gene. The CDR3 DNA is TGTGCCAGCAGTTTGGACAGGGGGAGAGGTTATGGCTACACCTTC. Amino acid sequence: CASSLDRGRGYGYTF.

The chain employs TRBV30 and TRBJ1-5; possible D gene TRBD1, 6 bases. Trimming pared 0 bases from V and 6 bases from J, leaving 15 bases between. Germline CDR1 GTSNPN, CDR2 SVGIG (reference sequence). The CDR3 runs to 15 residues. The CDR3 DNA reads as TGTGCCTGGAGTGTAACCAGGGACATGGGTCAGCCCCAGCATTTT. Encoded protein: CAWSVTRDMGQPQHF.

The chain recombines TRBV5-1 with TRBJ2-3; maybe TRBD2 (5 bases). V shed 4 bases and J shed 6 bases, with 24 bases lying between them. The CDR3 contains 17 residues. The V gene's germline CDR1 is SGHRS and CDR2 YFSETQ. This CDR3 is CASSLVPGNTILDTQYF. Written as DNA, the CDR3 is TGCGCCAGCAGCCTAGTACCCGGGAACACCATCCTGGATACGCAGTATTTT. The full variable domain, in which reference TRBV5-1 and TRBJ2-3 provide the parts outside the CDR3, is KAGVTQTPRYLIKTRGQQVTLSCSPISGHRSVSWYQQTPGQGLQFLFEYFSETQRNKGNFPGRFSGRQFSNSRSEMNVSTLELGDSALYLCASSLVPGNTILDTQYFGPGTRLTVL.

V is TRBV28 and J is TRBJ1-5; TRBD1 is a possible D gene (6 bases). V was shortened by 6 bases and J by 0 bases, with 15 bases between the two germline ends. Germline CDR1 MDHEN, CDR2 SYDVKM. The CDR3 is made up of 16 amino acids. The CDR3 DNA sequence: TGTGCCAGCAGGGTGGCGGACAGCATTAGCAATCAGCCCCAGCATTTT. Its protein is CASRVADSISNQPQHF.